This TCR beta chain was sequenced in a study of vaccination and CD4 T cells after COVID-19. Whole-study context: Convalescent cases comprised about 9 mild and one severe, all SARS-CoV-2 positive by nasal swab PCR. Cultures serving as controls received a peptide pool (CEFX or HIV-1 Nef) or no peptide.

Treatment of the sample: roughly ten-day PBMC culture with coronavirus spike peptide pools or control peptides (ViraFEST assay). Before Alpha, Beta and Delta appeared in the US, convalescents tested positive (March–late 2020). Negative selection recovered the CD4+ T cells once they had spent around ten days in culture. Cultured CD4+ T-cell DNA underwent Oncomine TCR Beta short-read sequencing. TCRdb itself ran the PCR reads through MiXCR, one entry per CDR3 protein. The data show some 11,000 distinct CDR3 sequences, 45% to 70% seen once. Per germline, CDR1 SGHTA and CDR2 FQGTGA. The junction had 4 bases not matched to a gene; V was cut back by 4 bases and J by 10 bases. This CDR3 is built from 13 residues. In this sample, this clonotype turned up a few times. What it binds is unknown.

The source of this sequence is a human donor who had recovered from COVID-19. The rearrangement uses TRBV7-3 and TRBJ2-1; 10 bases agree with TRBD1. Sequencing was carried out using CD4+ T cells from blood, cultured in vitro. The DNA of the CDR3 is TGTGCCAGCAGCTCAGGGGACAGGGGAGAGCAGTTCTTC. As protein: CASSSGDRGEQFF.